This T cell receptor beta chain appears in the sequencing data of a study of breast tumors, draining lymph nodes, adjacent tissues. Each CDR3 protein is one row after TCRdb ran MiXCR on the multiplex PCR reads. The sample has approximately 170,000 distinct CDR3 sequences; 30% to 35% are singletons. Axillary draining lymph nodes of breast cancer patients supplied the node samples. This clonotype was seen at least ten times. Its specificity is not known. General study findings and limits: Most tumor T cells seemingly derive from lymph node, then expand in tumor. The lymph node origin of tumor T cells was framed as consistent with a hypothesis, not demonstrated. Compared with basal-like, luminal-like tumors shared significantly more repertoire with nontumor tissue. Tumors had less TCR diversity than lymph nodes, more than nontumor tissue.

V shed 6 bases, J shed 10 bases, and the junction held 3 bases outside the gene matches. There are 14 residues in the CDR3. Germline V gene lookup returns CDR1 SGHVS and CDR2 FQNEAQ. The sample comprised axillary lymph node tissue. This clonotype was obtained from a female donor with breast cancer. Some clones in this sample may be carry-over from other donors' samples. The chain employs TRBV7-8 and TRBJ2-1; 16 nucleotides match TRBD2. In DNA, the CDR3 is TGTGCCAGCAGACAGGGACTAGCGGGAGGGGAGCAGTTCTTC. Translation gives CASRQGLAGGEQFF.